The clone carrying this TCR beta chain was seen more than once but under ten times. The germline V and J ends were trimmed by 2 bases and 0 bases, with 5 bases remaining between them. The CDR3 is 14 amino acids. Germline lookup yields CDR1 SGHDT and CDR2 YYEEEE. The table came from immunoSEQ multiplex PCR; TCRdb's copy has only in-frame clones and leaves some out. Among about 600,000 clones listed, 97% were seen once. The data are from a study of shared clonotypes between healthy human individuals. V and J are TRBV5-6 and TRBJ2-2; D gene ambiguous. Sequencing was done on a sample of naive CD4+ T cells sorted from blood. Subset noted: CD45RA+ positively selected. The TCR comes from a woman in her twenties or thirties in good health. The CDR3 reads CASSFGSNTGELFF. The CDR3, as DNA: TGTGCCAGCAGCTTCGGGTCGAACACCGGGGAGCTGTTTTTT. The full variable domain, in which reference TRBV5-6 and TRBJ2-2 provide the parts outside the CDR3, is DAGVTQSPTHLIKTRGQQVTLRCSPKSGHDTVSWYQQALGQGPQFIFQYYEEEERQRGNFPDRFSGHQFPNYSSELNVNALLLGDSALYLCASSFGSNTGELFFGEGSRLTVL.